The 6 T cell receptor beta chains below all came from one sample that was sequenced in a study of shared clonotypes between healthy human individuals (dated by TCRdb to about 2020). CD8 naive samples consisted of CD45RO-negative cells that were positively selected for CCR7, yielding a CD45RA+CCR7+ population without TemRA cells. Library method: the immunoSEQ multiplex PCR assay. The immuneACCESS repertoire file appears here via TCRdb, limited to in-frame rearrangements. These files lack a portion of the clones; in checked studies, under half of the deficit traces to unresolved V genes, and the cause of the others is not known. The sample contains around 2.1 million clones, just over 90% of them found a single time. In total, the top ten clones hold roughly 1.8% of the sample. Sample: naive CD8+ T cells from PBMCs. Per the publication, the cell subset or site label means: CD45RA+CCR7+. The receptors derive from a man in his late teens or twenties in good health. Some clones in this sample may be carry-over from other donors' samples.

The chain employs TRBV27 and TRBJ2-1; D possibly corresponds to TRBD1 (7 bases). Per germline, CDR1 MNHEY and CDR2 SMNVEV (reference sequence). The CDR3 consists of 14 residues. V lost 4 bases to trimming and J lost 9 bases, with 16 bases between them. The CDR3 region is CASSSLRQGGEQFF. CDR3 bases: TGTGCCAGCAGTTCCCTACGTCAGGGGGGTGAGCAGTTCTTC.

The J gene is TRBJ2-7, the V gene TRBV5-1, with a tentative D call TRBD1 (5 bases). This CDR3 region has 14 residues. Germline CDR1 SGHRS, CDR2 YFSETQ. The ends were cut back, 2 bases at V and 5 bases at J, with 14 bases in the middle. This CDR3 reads CASSLRQSPHEQYF. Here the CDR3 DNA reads TGCGCCAGCAGCTTACGACAGTCCCCCCACGAGCAGTACTTC.

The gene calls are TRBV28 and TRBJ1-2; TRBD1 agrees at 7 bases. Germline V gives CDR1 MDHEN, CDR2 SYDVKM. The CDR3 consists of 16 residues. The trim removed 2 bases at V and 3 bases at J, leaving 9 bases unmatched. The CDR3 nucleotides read TGTGCCAGCAGTTTAGACAGGGAAGGTTGGGACTATGGCTACACCTTC. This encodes CASSLDREGWDYGYTF.

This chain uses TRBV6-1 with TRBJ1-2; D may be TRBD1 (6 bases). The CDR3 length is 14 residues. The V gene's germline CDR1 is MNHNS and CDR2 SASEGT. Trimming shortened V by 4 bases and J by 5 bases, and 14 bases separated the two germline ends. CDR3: CASSVTGGPYGYTF. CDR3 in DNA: TGTGCCAGCAGTGTTACCGGGGGCCCATATGGCTACACCTTC.

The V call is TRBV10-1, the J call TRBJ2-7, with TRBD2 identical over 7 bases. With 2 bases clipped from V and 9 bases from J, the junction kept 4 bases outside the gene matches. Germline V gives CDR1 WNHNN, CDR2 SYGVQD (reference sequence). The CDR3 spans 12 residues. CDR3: CASSEGAGVQYF. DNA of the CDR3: TGCGCCAGCAGTGAGGGGGCGGGAGTGCAGTACTTC.

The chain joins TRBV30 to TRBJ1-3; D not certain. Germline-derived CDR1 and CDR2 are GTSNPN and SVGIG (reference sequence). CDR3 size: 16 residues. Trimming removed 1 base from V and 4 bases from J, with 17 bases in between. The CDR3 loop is CAWSGNLRTRGNTIYF. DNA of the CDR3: TGTGCCTGGAGTGGCAACCTCCGCACCAGAGGAAACACCATATATTTT.